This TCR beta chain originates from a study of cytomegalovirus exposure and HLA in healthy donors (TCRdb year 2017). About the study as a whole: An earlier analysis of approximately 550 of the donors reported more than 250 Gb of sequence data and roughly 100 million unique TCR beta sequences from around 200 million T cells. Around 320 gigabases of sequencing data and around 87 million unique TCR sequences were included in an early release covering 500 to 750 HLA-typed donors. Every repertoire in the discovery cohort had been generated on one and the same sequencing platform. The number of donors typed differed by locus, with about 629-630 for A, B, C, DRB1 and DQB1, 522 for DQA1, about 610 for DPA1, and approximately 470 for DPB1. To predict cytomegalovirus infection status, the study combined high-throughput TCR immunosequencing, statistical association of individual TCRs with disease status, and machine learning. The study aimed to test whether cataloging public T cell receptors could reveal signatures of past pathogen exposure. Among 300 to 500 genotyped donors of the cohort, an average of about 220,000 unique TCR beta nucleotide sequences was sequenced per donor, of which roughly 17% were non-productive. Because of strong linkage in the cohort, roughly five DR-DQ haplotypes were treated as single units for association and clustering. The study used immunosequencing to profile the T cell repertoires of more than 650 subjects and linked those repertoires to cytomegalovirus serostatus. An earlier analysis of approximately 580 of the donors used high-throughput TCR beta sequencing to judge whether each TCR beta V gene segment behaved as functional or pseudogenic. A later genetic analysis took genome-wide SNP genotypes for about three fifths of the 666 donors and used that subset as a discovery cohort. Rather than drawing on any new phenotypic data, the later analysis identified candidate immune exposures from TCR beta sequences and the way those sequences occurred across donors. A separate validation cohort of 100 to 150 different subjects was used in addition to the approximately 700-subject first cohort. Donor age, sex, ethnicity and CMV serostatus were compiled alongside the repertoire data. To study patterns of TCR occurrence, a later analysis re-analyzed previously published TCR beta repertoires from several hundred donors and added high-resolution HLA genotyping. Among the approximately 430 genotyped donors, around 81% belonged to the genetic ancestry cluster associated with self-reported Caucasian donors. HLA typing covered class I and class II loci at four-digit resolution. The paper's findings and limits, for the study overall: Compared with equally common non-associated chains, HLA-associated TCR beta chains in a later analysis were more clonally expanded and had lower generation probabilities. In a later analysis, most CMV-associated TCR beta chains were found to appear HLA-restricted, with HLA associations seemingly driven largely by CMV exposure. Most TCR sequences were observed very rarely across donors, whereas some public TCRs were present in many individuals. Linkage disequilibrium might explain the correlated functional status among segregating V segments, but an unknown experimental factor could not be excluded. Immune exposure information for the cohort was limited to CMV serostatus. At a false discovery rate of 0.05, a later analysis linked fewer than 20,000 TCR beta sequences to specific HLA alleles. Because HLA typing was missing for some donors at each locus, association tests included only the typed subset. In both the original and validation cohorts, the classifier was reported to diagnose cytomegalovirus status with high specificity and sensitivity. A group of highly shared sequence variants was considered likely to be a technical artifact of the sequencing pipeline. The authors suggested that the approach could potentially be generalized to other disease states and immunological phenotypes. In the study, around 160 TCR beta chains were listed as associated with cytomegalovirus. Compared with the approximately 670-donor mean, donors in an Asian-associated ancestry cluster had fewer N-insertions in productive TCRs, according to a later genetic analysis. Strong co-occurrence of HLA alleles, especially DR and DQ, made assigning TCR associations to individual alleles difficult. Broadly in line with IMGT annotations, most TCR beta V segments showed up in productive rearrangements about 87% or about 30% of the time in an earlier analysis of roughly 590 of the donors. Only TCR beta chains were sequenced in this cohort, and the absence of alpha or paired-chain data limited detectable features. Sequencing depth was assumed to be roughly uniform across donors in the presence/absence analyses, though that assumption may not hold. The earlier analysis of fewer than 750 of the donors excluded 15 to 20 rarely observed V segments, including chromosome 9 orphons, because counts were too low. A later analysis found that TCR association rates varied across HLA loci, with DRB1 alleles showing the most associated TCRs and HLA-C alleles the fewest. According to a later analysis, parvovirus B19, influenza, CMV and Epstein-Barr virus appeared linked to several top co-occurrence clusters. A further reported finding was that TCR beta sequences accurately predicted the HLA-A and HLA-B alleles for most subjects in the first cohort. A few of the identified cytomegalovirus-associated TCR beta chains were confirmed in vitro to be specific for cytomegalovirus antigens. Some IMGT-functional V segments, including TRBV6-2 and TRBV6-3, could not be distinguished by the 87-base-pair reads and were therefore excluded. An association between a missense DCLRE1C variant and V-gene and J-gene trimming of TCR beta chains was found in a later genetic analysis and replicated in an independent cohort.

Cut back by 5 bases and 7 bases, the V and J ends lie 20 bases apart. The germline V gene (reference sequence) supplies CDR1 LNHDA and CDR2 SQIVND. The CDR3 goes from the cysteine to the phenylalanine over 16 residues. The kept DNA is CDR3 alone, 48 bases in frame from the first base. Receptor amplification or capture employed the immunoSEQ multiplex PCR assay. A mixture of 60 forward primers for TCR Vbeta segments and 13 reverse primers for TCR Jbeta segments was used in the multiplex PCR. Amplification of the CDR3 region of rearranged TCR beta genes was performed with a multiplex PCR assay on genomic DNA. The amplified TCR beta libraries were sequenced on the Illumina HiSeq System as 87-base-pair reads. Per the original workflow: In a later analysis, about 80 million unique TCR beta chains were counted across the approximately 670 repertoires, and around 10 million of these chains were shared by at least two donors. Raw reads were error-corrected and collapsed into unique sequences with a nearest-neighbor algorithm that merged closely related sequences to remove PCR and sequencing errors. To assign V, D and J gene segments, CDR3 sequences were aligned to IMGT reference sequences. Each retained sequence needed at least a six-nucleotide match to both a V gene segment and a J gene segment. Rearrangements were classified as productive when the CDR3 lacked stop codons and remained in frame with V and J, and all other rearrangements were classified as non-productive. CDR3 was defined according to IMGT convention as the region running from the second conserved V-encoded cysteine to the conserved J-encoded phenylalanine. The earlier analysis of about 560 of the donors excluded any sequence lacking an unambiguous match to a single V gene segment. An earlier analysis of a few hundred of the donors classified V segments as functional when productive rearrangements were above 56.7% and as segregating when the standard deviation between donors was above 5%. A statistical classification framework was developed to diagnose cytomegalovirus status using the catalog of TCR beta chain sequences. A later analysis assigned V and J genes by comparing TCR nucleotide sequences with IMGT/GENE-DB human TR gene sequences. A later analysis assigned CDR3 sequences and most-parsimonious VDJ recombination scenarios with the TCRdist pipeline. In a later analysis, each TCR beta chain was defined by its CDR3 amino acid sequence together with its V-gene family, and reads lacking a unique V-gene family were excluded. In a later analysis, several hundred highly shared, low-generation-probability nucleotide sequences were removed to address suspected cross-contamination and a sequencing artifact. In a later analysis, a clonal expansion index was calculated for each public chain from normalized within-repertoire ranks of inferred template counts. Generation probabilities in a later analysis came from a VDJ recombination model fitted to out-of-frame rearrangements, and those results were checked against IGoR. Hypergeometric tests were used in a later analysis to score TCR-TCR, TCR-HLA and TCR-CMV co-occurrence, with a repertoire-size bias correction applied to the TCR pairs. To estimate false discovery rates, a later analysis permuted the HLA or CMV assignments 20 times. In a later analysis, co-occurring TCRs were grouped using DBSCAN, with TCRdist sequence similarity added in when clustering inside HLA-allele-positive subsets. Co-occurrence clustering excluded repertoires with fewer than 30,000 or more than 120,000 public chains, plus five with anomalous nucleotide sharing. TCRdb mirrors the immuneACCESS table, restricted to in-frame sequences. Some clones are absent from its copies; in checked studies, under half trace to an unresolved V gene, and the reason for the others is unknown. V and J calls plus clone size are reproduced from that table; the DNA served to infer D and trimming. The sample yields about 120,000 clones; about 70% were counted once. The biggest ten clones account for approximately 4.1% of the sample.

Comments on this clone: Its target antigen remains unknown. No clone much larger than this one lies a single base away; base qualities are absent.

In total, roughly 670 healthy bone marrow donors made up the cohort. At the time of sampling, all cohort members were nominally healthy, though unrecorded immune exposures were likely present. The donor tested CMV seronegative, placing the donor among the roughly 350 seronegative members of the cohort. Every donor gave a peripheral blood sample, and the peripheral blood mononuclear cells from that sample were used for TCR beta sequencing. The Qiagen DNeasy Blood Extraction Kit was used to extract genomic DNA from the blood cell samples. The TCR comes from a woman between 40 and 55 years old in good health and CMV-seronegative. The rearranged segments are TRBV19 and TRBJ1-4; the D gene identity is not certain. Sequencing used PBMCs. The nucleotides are TGTGCCAGTAGTTCGGCTAACCTGCAACTAATTGAAAAACTGTTTTTT. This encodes CASSSANLQLIEKLFF.